This T cell receptor beta chain was captured in a study of regulatory dendritic cells for organ transplantation. CFSE-labeled sorted T cells met regulatory or mature dendritic cells for 4 to 6 days. This clone was counted only a few times. Its matching antigen is unknown. Overall study findings and caveats: Memory CD8+ clonal expansion seemed more limited with regulatory than mature dendritic cells.

This table comes from immunoSEQ multiplex PCR, and its TCRdb copy is limited to in-frame clones, with some not included. The data hold more than 15,000 clones, with approximately 80% observed a single time. This receptor was identified in a human donor in good health. Sequencing input: memory CD4+ T cells from blood cultured with regulatory dendritic cells. The subset denotes: CD45RO+ memory T cells.

CDR3 sequence (DNA): TGTGCCTGGAGCCTGCCGACAGGGTCTTCGGAAAAACTGTTTTTT. This sequence encodes CAWSLPTGSSEKLFF. The genes are TRBV30 and TRBJ1-4; 7 nucleotides match TRBD1. The junction had 12 bases not matched to a gene; V was cut back by 3 bases and J by 8 bases. CDR1 GTSNPN and CDR2 SVGIG come from the germline V gene (reference sequence). CDR3 length equals 15 residues.